Sequencing of this TCR beta chain was carried out in a study of Ad26.COV2.S vaccination and SARS-CoV-2 variants. Study-wide results and caveats: Post-vaccination spike-specific CD8+ and CD4+ T cell responses reportedly had substantial breadth. Possible underestimation of total T cell responses by the TCR breadth and depth analyses was noted. Compared with placebo recipients, vaccine recipients had higher spike-specific TCR breadth.

In the case of this clone: What it recognizes is unknown.

Profiling relied on immunoSEQ multiplex PCR, and the TCRdb table lists in-frame clones only, not all of them. The data show hundreds of thousands of clones, approximately 88% seen once. This CDR3 is 15 amino acids long. CDR1 is SGHNT, CDR2 YENEEA, per germline. With 5 bases clipped from V and 5 bases from J, the junction kept 11 bases outside the gene matches. Treatment: roughly 18 received Ad26.COV2.S at low or high dose, single or two shots; roughly five received placebo; per-sample allocation not given. Sampling was done on day 63 after the first vaccine or placebo injection. Wuhan-strain spike was delivered by a replication-incompetent Ad26 vector.

Sample: peripheral blood, taken in a trial of Ad26.COV2.S vaccine versus placebo. The chain recombines TRBV11-3 with TRBJ2-7, with 8 bases matching TRBD2. The TCR comes from a person between 18 and 60 years old who received the Ad26.COV2.S COVID-19 vaccine or a placebo. This CDR3 is CASSGGGNDIHEQYF. The CDR3 nucleotides are TGTGCCAGCAGCGGCGGGGGGAACGATATTCACGAGCAGTACTTC.